A single T cell receptor (beta chain) is shown here with its context. The antigen remains unidentified. This record belongs to a study of shared clonotypes between healthy human individuals. Study information: The study enrolled a couple of women and three men aged 18 to 49. Study-wide points: Researchers found naive subsets generally carried larger estimated richness than memory subsets.

This CDR3 spans 15 amino acids. Trimming took 6 bases from V and 1 from J; bases not matched to a gene: 7. The germline V gene has CDR1 SNHLY and CDR2 FYNNEI. Per the original data handling: From ImmunoSEQ came sequences covering only the junction and carrying no quality scores, so filtering differed. TCRdb keeps only in-frame clones here, not all; method: immunoSEQ multiplex PCR. V, J and clone size derive from that table, while D and trimming were established from the DNA sequence. The table lists 2 million to 2.5 million clones, more than 90% of them singletons, with approximately 0.13% in the top ten.

The chain carries TRBV2 and TRBJ2-7, with 9 bases lining up with TRBD2. The sequence came from a young man in good health. Sequencing was performed on naive CD4+ T cells sorted from blood. Subset meaning: CD45RA+ positively selected. The chain's CDR3 is CASSETSGQSYEQYF. The CDR3 coding sequence is TGTGCCAGCAGCGAAACTAGCGGGCAATCCTACGAGCAGTACTTC.